These T cell receptor beta chains were read from a single sample in a study of shared clonotypes between healthy human individuals. Here immunoSEQ multiplex PCR was the method, and the copy in TCRdb shows in-frame clones only, minus some. This table has roughly 2 million clones, almost 96% appearing once. The sample consisted of naive CD4+ T cells sorted from blood. The receptors were gathered from a young man in good health. Both conserved end residues are part of each CDR3. D genes are given only for firm matches. Only part of the rows carry a size: once, few, many, or a class if the clone is expanded.

>TRBJ2-6|NA|TRBV28|NA
CASRPTGANVLTF
TGTGCCAGCAGGCCAACTGGGGCCAACGTCCTGACTTTC
>TRBJ1-6|NA|TRBV10-3|TRBD1
CATGQGADNSPLHF
TGTGCCACCGGACAGGGGGCTGATAATTCACCCCTCCACTTT
>TRBJ1-1|NA|TRBV4-1|NA
CASSQGRRGTPEAFF
TGCGCCAGCAGCCAGGGCCGGCGGGGGACCCCTGAAGCTTTCTTT
>TRBJ2-1|NA|TRBV9|TRBD2
CASSPAGVGAYNEQFF
TGTGCCAGCAGCCCCGCGGGGGTAGGAGCATACAATGAGCAGTTCTTC
>TRBJ2-6|once|TRBV11-2|NA
CASSLDQNRVVAGANVLTF
TGTGCCAGCAGCTTAGATCAGAACAGGGTCGTTGCTGGGGCCAACGTCCTGACTTTC
>TRBJ2-1|NA|TRBV11-2|TRBD2
CASSQLSGAVNEQFF
TGTGCCAGCAGCCAACTTAGCGGGGCCGTCAATGAGCAGTTCTTC
>TRBJ2-1|NA|TRBV7-2|TRBD1
CASSRRTGTNPYNEQFF
TGTGCCAGCAGTCGCCGGACAGGGACGAACCCCTACAATGAGCAGTTCTTC
>TRBJ1-2|NA|TRBV5-1|TRBD1
CASSSTGTVSIYGYTF
TGCGCCAGCAGCTCGACAGGGACCGTTTCCATCTATGGCTACACCTTC
>TRBJ2-7|NA|TRBV18|NA
CASSPQGSSYEQYF
TGTGCCAGCTCACCACAGGGGTCATCCTACGAGCAGTACTTC
>TRBJ2-5|once|TRBV9|TRBD2
CASSPTGGQETQYF
TGTGCCAGCAGCCCGACGGGGGGCCAAGAGACCCAGTACTTC
>TRBJ2-5|NA|TRBV30|NA
CAWSPSLPGTQYF
TGTGCCTGGAGTCCGAGTCTACCCGGGACCCAGTACTTC
>TRBJ1-6|NA|TRBV5-4|NA
CASSFKESSYNSPLHF
TGTGCCAGCAGCTTTAAGGAGAGCTCCTATAATTCACCCCTCCACTTT
>TRBJ1-2|NA|TRBV6-5|TRBD1
CATRTSDRQRGGYTF
TGTGCCACCCGCACCTCGGACAGGCAAAGGGGTGGCTACACCTTC
>TRBJ2-7|NA|TRBV28|NA
CASSKRAYEQYF
TGTGCCAGCTCGAAACGGGCCTACGAGCAGTACTTC
>TRBJ2-1|NA|TRBV5-1|NA
CASSLATEYNEQFF
TGCGCCAGCAGCTTGGCCACGGAGTACAATGAGCAGTTCTTC
>TRBJ2-2|NA|TRBV9|NA
CASSPRQSTGELFF
TGTGCCAGCAGCCCACGACAGTCCACCGGGGAGCTGTTTTTT
>TRBJ2-3|NA|TRBV25-1|NA
CASSEWHTDTQYF
TGTGCCAGCAGTGAGTGGCACACAGATACGCAGTATTTT
>TRBJ1-1|NA|TRBV19|NA
CASSKVSTEAFF
TGTGCCAGTAGTAAGGTTAGCACTGAAGCTTTCTTT
>TRBJ1-1|NA|TRBV28|TRBD1
CASIYGTGDIEAFF
TGTGCCAGCATCTACGGGACAGGGGATATTGAAGCTTTCTTT
>TRBJ1-5|NA|TRBV6-1|NA
CASSEGQANQPQHF
TGTGCCAGCAGTGAAGGCCAGGCCAATCAGCCCCAGCATTTT
>TRBJ2-1|NA|TRBV13|NA
CASMTGNEQFF
TGTGCCAGCATGACTGGCAATGAGCAGTTCTTC
>TRBJ2-5|NA|TRBV19|NA
CASSMAGQETQYF
TGTGCCAGTAGTATGGCGGGGCAGGAGACCCAGTACTTC
>TRBJ2-7|NA|TRBV5-4|NA
CASSSQKQSSYEQYF
TGTGCCAGCAGCTCTCAGAAACAGAGCTCCTACGAGCAGTACTTC
>TRBJ1-3|NA|TRBV5-1|NA
CASSLEVRGSSGNTIYF
TGCGCCAGCAGCTTGGAGGTACGAGGGAGCTCTGGAAACACCATATATTTT
>TRBJ1-1|NA|TRBV7-2|NA
CASLPRQNTEAFF
TGTGCCTCCTTACCACGGCAGAACACTGAAGCTTTCTTT
>TRBJ2-1|NA|TRBV7-9|NA
CASSVAQTRSNEQFF
TGTGCCAGCAGCGTAGCCCAAACGCGATCCAATGAGCAGTTCTTC
>TRBJ2-7|NA|TRBV18|TRBD1
CASSQQGLSYLNYEQYF
TGTGCCAGCTCACAACAGGGGCTATCTTACCTAAACTACGAGCAGTACTTC
>TRBJ1-2|NA|TRBV7-2|NA
CASSRSSRGNYGYTF
TGTGCCAGCAGCCGAAGCTCCAGGGGAAACTATGGCTACACCTTC
>TRBJ1-6|NA|TRBV19|NA
CASSMGGINSPLHF
TGTGCCAGTAGTATGGGGGGGATTAATTCACCCCTCCACTTT
>TRBJ2-4|once|TRBV27|TRBD1
CASSSSGTVLLAKNIQYF
TGTGCCAGCAGTTCGTCAGGGACAGTTTTACTAGCCAAAAACATTCAGTACTTC
>TRBJ2-1|NA|TRBV4-1|NA
CASSQEGGDPYNEQFF
TGCGCCAGCAGCCAAGAAGGCGGGGACCCCTACAATGAGCAGTTCTTC
>TRBJ2-1|NA|TRBV28|NA
CASSPSITRSYNEQFF
TGTGCCAGCAGTCCTAGTATTACCCGCTCCTACAATGAGCAGTTCTTC
>TRBJ2-2|NA|TRBV11-2|NA
CASIPERTGELFF
TGTGCCAGCATCCCTGAGCGGACCGGGGAGCTGTTTTTT
>TRBJ1-6|NA|TRBV11-2|NA
CASSSSGNSPLHF
TGTGCCAGCAGTTCCTCCGGGAATTCACCCCTCCACTTT
>TRBJ2-3|NA|TRBV10-3|TRBD2
CAASSSAGGTDTQYF
TGTGCCGCAAGTTCGTCCGCGGGAGGCACAGATACGCAGTATTTT
>TRBJ1-1|NA|TRBV7-6|NA
CASSLQGNTEAFF
TGTGCCAGCAGCCTACAGGGAAACACTGAAGCTTTCTTT
>TRBJ2-7|NA|TRBV9|TRBD1
CASSENRGREQYF
TGTGCCAGCAGCGAGAACAGGGGCCGCGAGCAGTACTTC
>TRBJ1-1|NA|TRBV18|TRBD1
CASSRTGTVNTEAFF
TGTGCCAGCTCACGTACCGGGACAGTGAACACTGAAGCTTTCTTT
>TRBJ2-1|NA|TRBV5-1|NA
CASSGRSEQFF
TGCGCCAGCAGCGGGCGAAGTGAGCAGTTCTTC
>TRBJ2-1|NA|TRBV28|TRBD2
CASIRGSSGGNEQFF
TGTGCCAGCATCCGAGGGTCTAGCGGGGGAAATGAGCAGTTCTTC
>TRBJ1-2|NA|TRBV5-1|NA
CASSKGQNYGYTF
TGCGCCAGCAGCAAAGGACAGAACTATGGCTACACCTTC
>TRBJ2-1|NA|TRBV2|TRBD2
CASSTREANEQFF
TGTGCCAGCAGTACCCGGGAGGCCAATGAGCAGTTCTTC
>TRBJ2-3|NA|TRBV30|NA
CAWSVRGSSSTDTQYF
TGTGCCTGGAGTGTACGGGGCTCGTCTAGCACAGATACGCAGTATTTT
>TRBJ1-1|NA|TRBV6-6|NA
CASSYQGPGAEAFF
TGTGCCAGCAGTTACCAGGGGCCGGGAGCTGAAGCTTTCTTT
>TRBJ2-2|NA|TRBV6-5|NA
CATVGGDTGELFF
TGTGCCACCGTGGGGGGCGACACCGGGGAGCTGTTTTTT
>TRBJ1-4|NA|TRBV6-1|NA
CASRNAGSNEKLFF
TGTGCCAGCAGGAATGCAGGGAGTAATGAAAAACTGTTTTTT
>TRBJ1-1|NA|TRBV5-1|NA
CASSLGGSPGNEAFF
TGCGCCAGCAGCTTGGGGGGTAGCCCGGGCAATGAAGCTTTCTTT
>TRBJ2-2|NA|TRBV5-5|NA
CASSSYTGELFF
TGTGCCAGCAGCTCCTACACCGGGGAGCTGTTTTTT
>TRBJ1-2|NA|TRBV28|NA
CASSLRGAQGYTF
TGTGCCAGCAGTTTGCGGGGGGCCCAGGGCTACACCTTC
>TRBJ2-5|NA|TRBV28|TRBD2
CATSEGGPGGALMTQYF
TGTGCCACTTCCGAAGGGGGGCCGGGAGGGGCTCTAATGACCCAGTACTTC
>TRBJ1-1|NA|TRBV10-3|NA
CAISESRGAFF
TGTGCCATCAGTGAGTCGCGGGGAGCTTTCTTT
>TRBJ2-5|once|TRBV9|NA
CASSVVGGEETQYF
TGTGCCAGCAGCGTAGTCGGAGGGGAAGAGACCCAGTACTTC
>TRBJ2-7|NA|TRBV5-1|NA
CASSLGSTDTYEQYF
TGCGCCAGCAGCTTAGGCTCGACTGATACCTACGAGCAGTACTTC
>TRBJ1-3|NA|TRBV12-5|NA
CASVRGTGNTIYF
TGTGCTAGTGTCAGAGGGACTGGAAACACCATATATTTT
>TRBJ2-1|NA|TRBV2|NA
CASSVSPYEQFF
TGTGCCAGCAGTGTATCGCCTTATGAGCAGTTCTTC
>TRBJ1-4|NA|TRBV28|NA
CASSLGGLGEKLFF
TGTGCCAGCAGCCTCGGGGGGCTTGGTGAAAAACTGTTTTTT
>TRBJ2-7|NA|TRBV7-2|NA
CASSFTELVWYF
TGTGCCAGCAGCTTCACCGAACTAGTTTGGTACTTC